What follows describes a single T cell receptor beta chain. V shed 2 bases, J shed 5 bases, and the junction held 5 bases outside the gene matches. In germline, CDR1 is SEHNR, CDR2 FQNEAQ (reference sequence). The CDR3 is 16 residues long. Methods used by the authors: ImmunoSEQ gave junction-only sequences without quality scores, so filtering differed. Using immunoSEQ multiplex PCR, the repertoire was profiled, and TCRdb retains in-frame clones only, with some absent. The DNA gave D and trimming, while V, J and clone size come from that table. The top ten clones hold less than 0.25% of a sample with 800,000 or so clones, roughly 96% of them seen once. The data stem from a study of shared clonotypes between healthy human individuals. Naive CD8 populations comprised CD45RO-negative cells positively selected for CCR7, excluding terminally differentiated effector memory CD45RA+ cells.

Sequenced sample: naive CD8+ T cells sorted from blood. The gene calls are TRBV7-9 and TRBJ2-1; 11 nucleotides align to TRBD2. The source of this sequence is a man aged 30-40 years in good health. CDR3 sequence (DNA): TGTGCCAGCAGCTTATCGACTAGCGGGACTAACAATGAGCAGTTCTTC. Protein: CASSLSTSGTNNEQFF.